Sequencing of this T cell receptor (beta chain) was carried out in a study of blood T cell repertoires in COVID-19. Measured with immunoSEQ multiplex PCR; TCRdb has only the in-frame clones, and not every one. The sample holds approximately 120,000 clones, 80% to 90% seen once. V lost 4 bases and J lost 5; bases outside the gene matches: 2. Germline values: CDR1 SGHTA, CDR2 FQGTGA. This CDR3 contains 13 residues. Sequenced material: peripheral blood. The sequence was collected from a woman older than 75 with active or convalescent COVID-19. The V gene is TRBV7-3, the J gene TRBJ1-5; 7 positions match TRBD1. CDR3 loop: CASSSDRHQPQHF. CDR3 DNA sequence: TGTGCCAGCAGCTCGGACAGGCATCAGCCCCAGCATTTT.